This T cell receptor (beta chain) was recorded in a study of T cell responses to AZD1222 COVID-19 vaccine (dated by TCRdb to the early 2020s). Regarding the research as a whole: TCR sequencing covered about 230 trial participants: 200 to 220 given two doses of AZD1222 and approximately 26 given two doses of MenACWY control vaccine. Enrollment into the trials was organized by age into subgroups of 18-55, 56-69 and 70-plus years, and those subgroups contained approximately 150, 30 and 60 TCR-sequenced participants, respectively.

The CDR3 regions of human TCRbeta chains were analyzed by immunosequencing. In the original analysis: TCRs in the repertoires were compared against a reference library of SARS-CoV-2-specific TCRs that had been generated with the MIRA antigen-specificity platform. Breadth was defined as the fraction of unique TCRs that were SARS-CoV-2-associated. Depth was defined as the fraction of total T cells that were SARS-CoV-2-associated. Each spike-specific TCR was assigned to its reactive spike region and to a CD4 or CD8 class using the MIRA data. Log10-transformed breadth and depth values were compared by one-way ANOVA with Sidak's multiple comparisons tests. Here the immuneACCESS table is served through TCRdb, limited to in-frame sequences with V and J called. Missing clones are a known gap in these copies; in checked studies unresolved V genes cover under half, and the rest lacks a known reason. That table gives V, J and clone size, and the DNA gave D and trimming. Counted in this sample were around 120,000 clones; roughly 88% of them appeared once. The ten biggest clones cover around 19% of the sample.

Trimmed from V: 0 bases; trimmed from J: 3 bases; junction bases lacking a gene match: 9. CDR1 and CDR2, per the germline V gene, are SGHRS and YFSETQ. The CDR3 starts with the cysteine, ends with the phenylalanine, and has 17 residues. CDR3 DNA is the only sequence kept; it has 51 bases, read in frame from the first base. Overall study outcomes, separate from this receptor: No day 14 peak-response samples were available, so repertoires were characterized only after the peak T cell response. Conclusions about previously exposed vaccinees are limited because only a handful of AZD1222 recipients were SARS-CoV-2 seropositive at baseline. CD4 TCRs associated with the vaccine covered the entire spike protein, and the dominant responses were in regions 160-218 and 743-854. Spike-specific TCR breadth and depth rose significantly after two AZD1222 doses compared with day 0 and with MenACWY recipients. The 56-69-year group was small, and its depth increase did not reach significance, likely because of low power. Nearly half of unique spike-specific TCRs reportedly recognized epitopes outside regions mutated in the B.1.351 and B.1.1.7 variants. Participants were mostly white British, with more females than males. The authors suggested clonal diversity may have been underestimated.

The time point label, as the study defines it: baseline before first vaccination. Sample treatment or condition, as interpreted from the label and publication: meningococcal conjugate vaccine given as trial control. Vaccinee samples came from UK trials COV001 and COV002, including a single-blind randomized controlled phase 2/3 trial of AZD1222 (ChAdOx1 nCoV-19) in healthy adults. Trial participant PBMC samples were collected at day 0 and day 28 after the second dose for TCRbeta chain sequencing. The sample holds a few counts of this clone. Its antigen specificity is not known. No much larger clonotype is one base removed from it; base qualities were not supplied.

The clonotype comes from an adult in good health. This chain is built from TRBV5-1 and TRBJ1-5, with 7 bases aligning to TRBD1. The specimen comprised peripheral blood, sampled on day 0 of MenACWY control vaccination. The bases are TGCGCCAGCAGCTTGGGGATTGGGACAGAGATCAATCAGCCCCAGCATTTT. It translates to CASSLGIGTEINQPQHF.